This TCR beta chain is drawn from a study of T-cell memory formation after mild COVID-19. This clonotype has more than one count but fewer than ten. TCRdb re-called the 5' RACE reads through MiXCR, storing one row per CDR3 protein. The sample carries around 250,000 distinct CDR3 sequences, roughly 17% recorded once. This TCR was recovered from a man younger than 30 who had mild COVID-19 (a few samples of this study predate the infection). Cell type and time point are not known. Sequenced input: PBMCs or a T cell subset sorted from them (not recorded which).

CDR3 nucleotides: TGCAGTGCCCCACCTGCGAGGTGGACCTACAATGAGCAGTTCTTC. This sequence encodes CSAPPARWTYNEQFF. This chain joins TRBV20-1 and TRBJ2-1, with no clear D. V was clipped by 6 bases and J by 2 bases, with 17 bases between them. Germline V gene lookup returns CDR1 DFQATT and CDR2 SNEGSKA (reference sequence). This CDR3 is 15 amino acids long.